This T cell receptor (beta chain) stems from a study of TIL therapy for anti-PD-1-resistant metastatic lung cancer (dated by TCRdb to the early 2020s). As for the study more broadly: Tumors were harvested before any PD-1/PD-L1 blockade; patients then received nivolumab, and those progressing received lymphodepletion, expanded TIL infusion and IL-2. Enrolled patients had a median age of around 49 years (range about 38-85) and a median tumor PD-L1 proportion score of over 5.5%. The cohort was composed predominantly of lung adenocarcinoma, with a few EGFR-mutant and two ALK-rearranged tumors included, and half of patients were identified as current or former smokers. A median non-synonymous tumor mutation burden of under 1.9 mutations per megabase was determined across the cohort by whole-exome sequencing. Tumor and peripheral blood T cell receptor beta sequencing was used to track clonotypes across tumor, expanded TIL product and serial blood samples. What the research found in general, with its limitations: The baseline peripheral repertoire was partially replaced by infused TIL clonotypes, which then decayed over months, and no apparent association between persistence and response was found. The study protocol defined all tumor marker inferences as exploratory. Because the cohort was highly selected, with more treatment-naive, never-smoker and oncogene-addicted patients than is typical, generalizability is limited.

Using bias-controlled multiplex PCR with the immunoSEQ v3 hsTCRB kit, the TCR beta CDR3 regions were amplified from genomic DNA. An Illumina NextSeq 500 was used to sequence the TCR libraries, reaching around 2 million read pairs at survey level or roughly 4.5-6 million at deep level. In the paper's pipeline: Clonality was reported by immunoSEQ Analyzer software, which also assigned V, D and J genes and filtered out non-productive sequences. Repertoires of infused TIL and blood were compared using productive Simpson clonality and the Morisita overlap index of productive TRB rearrangements. Absolute clonotype counts in blood were estimated by multiplying the lymphocyte count by the CD3+ fraction and by the productive frequency of the clone. Not all clones reach the TCRdb copy of this immuneACCESS table, which keeps in-frame sequences only. Checked studies attribute under half of the gap to unresolved V genes and leave the rest unexplained. V and J calls plus clone size are reproduced from that table; the DNA served to infer D and trimming. Counted in this sample were roughly 57,000 clones; over 75% of them appeared once. The ten largest clonotypes hold about 2.7% of the sample.

The time point label corresponds to: pre-treatment sample, taken before nivolumab and TIL therapy. Adults with stage 4 NSCLC were enrolled in a dual-center phase I trial from 2017 to January 2020. Samples were obtained from a single-arm, open-label phase I trial in which tumor-infiltrating lymphocyte therapy with nivolumab was evaluated in advanced non-small cell lung cancer. Blood mononuclear cells from EDTA tubes were isolated by Ficoll gradient, snap-frozen as pellets, and DNA was extracted with a Qiagen mini-prep kit. Comment on this clone: Its antigen remains undetermined. The input lacks base qualities; no much larger clone sits a single base away.

CDR1 GTSNPN and CDR2 SVGIG were looked up in the germline V gene (reference sequence). Trimming removed 3 bases from V and 7 bases from J, leaving 12 bases between the germline ends. The CDR3 numbers 12 residues from cysteine through phenylalanine. The sequence is cut down to CDR3 DNA, 36 bases in frame from base 1. The rearrangement combines TRBV30 with TRBJ1-2; the D gene is not confidently resolved. The source of this sequence is a person between 25 and 79 years old with non-small cell lung cancer. The sample in question was blood, obtained at baseline. In nucleotide form, the sequence is TGTGCCTGGAGATTGTGGGGAGGTGGCTACACCTTC. This yields the protein CAWRLWGGGYTF.